The TCR beta chain under discussion was sequenced for a study of blood T cell repertoires in COVID-19. Study background: Acute and convalescent COVID-19 samples came from the United States, Italy and Spain. The cDNA or gDNA used as material had been derived from T cells, B-cell-depleted T cells, or PBMCs.

The CDR3 has 14 residues. V lost 4 bases, J lost 3 bases, and 7 bases lay in between. Germline V CDR1 and CDR2: MNHEY, SMNVEV (reference sequence). Participants were aged roughly 18 to 89 years from approximately 24 US areas. As originally analysed: Reference gene primer amplification gave nucleated cell count estimates. Profiling relied on immunoSEQ multiplex PCR, and the TCRdb table lists in-frame clones only, not all of them. D and trimming come from the DNA, and the V and J calls and clone size come from that table. The sample holds 300,000 to 350,000 clones, 90% seen once. V and J are TRBV27 and TRBJ1-6; maybe TRBD1 (5 bases). Sequenced material: PBMCs or T cells enriched from blood (not recorded which). This TCR was recovered from a woman aged 18-30 years with acute COVID-19. CDR3 in DNA: TGTGCCAGCAGTTCCGACAGCTATAATTCACCCCTCCACTTT. It codes for CASSSDSYNSPLHF.